What follows are 10 T cell receptor beta chains derived from one specimen sequenced in a study of T cell changes during pregnancy in multiple sclerosis. Sequencing used immunoSEQ multiplex PCR; TCRdb keeps in-frame clones, though not all of them. The sample contains some 30,000 clones, 90% to 95% of which appear only once. The sequences come from CD8+ T cells from peripheral blood mononuclear cells, collected in the second trimester of pregnancy. The source is a female donor in good health, enrolled as a control in a pregnancy study.

This sequence joins TRBV19 and TRBJ2-7; 10 bases are a match to TRBD2. Germline CDR1 LNHDA, CDR2 SQIVND (reference sequence). The CDR3 runs to 13 residues. The ends lost 7 bases at V and 4 bases at J; junction bases unmatched: 4. The CDR3 DNA is TGTGCCAGTACCGGACTAGCGGATTACGAGCAGTACTTC. Its protein product is CASTGLADYEQYF.

This chain uses TRBV30 with TRBJ1-1; 7 nucleotides align to TRBD1. This CDR3 is built from 13 residues. Germline CDR1 is GTSNPN and CDR2 is SVGIG (reference sequence). Germline trimming cut 8 bases from V and 6 bases from J; bases unmatched to any gene: 12. CDR3 residues: CAAPGAGGPEAFF. The CDR3 DNA is TGTGCCGCCCCCGGGGCAGGGGGTCCTGAAGCTTTCTTT.

CDR3 sequence: CASSLVGAEAFF. Here the CDR3 DNA reads TGTGCCAGCAGCTTAGTCGGGGCTGAAGCTTTCTTT. V and J are TRBV27 and TRBJ1-1, with D unresolved. Between the trimmed V and J ends, which lost 6 bases and 6 bases, there was a span of 11 bases. Germline lookup yields CDR1 MNHEY and CDR2 SMNVEV (reference sequence). The CDR3 totals 12 residues.

A note on this clone: This CDR3 is also generated by other DNA sequences in the sample. The chain couples TRBV27 to TRBJ1-1; 7 bases are a match to TRBD1. V dropped 5 bases and J dropped 3; count of bases not matched to a gene: 3. The CDR3 spans 13 residues. Germline V lookup: CDR1 MNHEY, CDR2 SMNVEV (reference sequence). The CDR3 DNA sequence: TGTGCCAGCAGTATGACAGGGTACACTGAAGCTTTCTTT. Translating it yields CASSMTGYTEAFF.

This chain connects TRBV19 to TRBJ1-1; tentatively, D is TRBD1 (5 bases). In germline, CDR1 is LNHDA, CDR2 SQIVND (reference sequence). The CDR3 consists of 14 residues. V lost 7 bases and J lost 4, with 16 bases in between. The CDR3: CASIIGALGTEAFF. The CDR3 nucleotides read TGTGCCAGTATAATTGGGGCCCTGGGCACTGAAGCTTTCTTT.

This chain links TRBV7-8 with TRBJ1-1; TRBD1 matches 7 bases. This CDR3 contains 13 residues. The V and J ends lost 3 bases and 4 bases, in that order; junction bases with no gene match: 2. CDR1 is SGHVS and CDR2 is FQNEAQ in the germline V gene. CDR3 DNA: TGTGCCAGCAGCTTTGGGACAGCCACTGAAGCTTTCTTT. Amino acid sequence: CASSFGTATEAFF.

The sample holds one count of this clone. The V call is TRBV27, the J call TRBJ2-7, with 7 bases matching TRBD1. Losses at the gene ends were 5 bases for V and 4 bases for J; bases not matched to a gene: 5. The CDR3 length is 13 residues. Germline V CDR1 and CDR2: MNHEY, SMNVEV (reference sequence). As DNA, the CDR3 is TGTGCCAGCAGTCCCTCGACAGGGTACGAGCAGTACTTC. Its translation is CASSPSTGYEQYF.

The rearrangement links TRBV19 to TRBJ1-5, with TRBD1 identical over 7 bases. Germline V gene sequence: CDR1 LNHDA, CDR2 SQIVND (reference sequence). V lost 3 bases and J lost 1; bases outside the gene matches: 3. CDR3 length: 15 residues. CDR3 nucleotide sequence: TGTGCCAGTAGTATCGGAGGGGGCAGCAATCAGCCCCAGCATTTT. Translating gives CASSIGGGSNQPQHF.

The V and J genes are TRBV9 and TRBJ1-1, with D perhaps TRBD1 (5 bases). Trimming took 3 bases from V and 5 from J, leaving 11 bases between them. CDR3 length: 13 amino acids. Germline CDR1 SGDLS, CDR2 YYNGEE. The CDR3 bases are TGTGCCAGCAGCGAGTACGGGGGGACTGAAGCTTTCTTT. Its translation: CASSEYGGTEAFF.

V is TRBV6-1 and J is TRBJ2-1, with 10 bases lining up with TRBD1. The germline V gene encodes CDR1 MNHNS and CDR2 SASEGT. V lost 4 bases and J lost 2; bases outside the gene matches: 11. The CDR3 runs 18 residues. In DNA, the CDR3 is TGTGCCAGCAGTGGGACAGGGGGTAAGAGACTTACCTACAATGAGCAGTTCTTC. It specifies CASSGTGGKRLTYNEQFF.